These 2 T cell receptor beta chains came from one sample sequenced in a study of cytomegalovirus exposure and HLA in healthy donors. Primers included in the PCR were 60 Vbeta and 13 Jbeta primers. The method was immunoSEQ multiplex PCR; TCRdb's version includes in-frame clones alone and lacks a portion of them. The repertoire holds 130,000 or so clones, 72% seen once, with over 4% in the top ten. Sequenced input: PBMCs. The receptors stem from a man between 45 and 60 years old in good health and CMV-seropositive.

The CDR3 spells CSVGFVGTQYF. For the CDR3, the DNA is TGCAGCGTTGGGTTCGTCGGTACGCAGTATTTT. This sequence joins TRBV29-1 and TRBJ2-3; D not certain. Between the trimmed V and J ends, which lost 4 bases and 8 bases, there was a span of 10 bases. The CDR3 consists of 11 residues. Germline V gene lookup returns CDR1 SQVTM and CDR2 ANQGSEA.

The CDR3 region has the DNA TGTGCCAGCAGCTTATCAGACAGAAATAATTCACCCCTCCACTTT. This sequence encodes CASSLSDRNNSPLHF. This sequence joins TRBV11-2 and TRBJ1-6; possible D gene TRBD1, 5 bases. This CDR3 is built from 15 residues. Between the trimmed V and J ends, which lost 2 bases and 5 bases, there was a span of 10 bases. Germline CDR1 reads SGHAT; CDR2 reads FQNNGV.